Following are 32 T cell receptor beta chains from one sample sequenced in a study of Ad26.COV2.S vaccination and SARS-CoV-2 variants. Regarding treatment: 15 to 20 received Ad26.COV2.S at low or high dose, single or two shots; about 5 received placebo; per-sample allocation not given. Each sample was drawn 63 days after the first injection (of vaccine or placebo). Profiling relied on immunoSEQ multiplex PCR, and the TCRdb table lists in-frame clones only, not all of them. The table shows some 410,000 clones, with roughly 90% occurring only once. This specimen consisted of peripheral blood, obtained in a trial of Ad26.COV2.S vaccine versus placebo. Receptor source: a person aged 18-60 years who received the Ad26.COV2.S COVID-19 vaccine or a placebo.

The chain has TRBV5-6 and TRBJ1-2; TRBD1 aligns across 8 bases. Germline V CDR1 and CDR2: SGHDT, YYEEEE. This CDR3 contains 15 residues. The V and J ends lost 2 bases and 7 bases, in that order; junction bases with no gene match: 10. The CDR3 is CASSLMAGGDSGYTF. The DNA for the CDR3 is TGTGCCAGCAGCTTAATGGCAGGGGGCGACAGTGGCTACACCTTC.

V is TRBV5-4 and J is TRBJ2-3; D may correspond to TRBD1 or TRBD2 (7 bases each). CDR3 length equals 16 residues. Germline-derived CDR1 and CDR2 are SGHNT and YYREEE (reference sequence). V was pared by 2 bases and J by 3 bases, with 16 bases between. In nucleotides, the CDR3 is TGTGCCAGCAGCTTTGGGCAGGGGGGGAGAACAGATACGCAGTATTTT. The encoded protein is CASSFGQGGRTDTQYF.

V and J are TRBV30 and TRBJ1-2; D unclear. Germline V lookup: CDR1 GTSNPN, CDR2 SVGIG (reference sequence). The CDR3 totals 13 residues. V dropped 8 bases and J dropped 2 bases, with 15 bases sitting between them. Here the CDR3 DNA reads TGTGCCGGAGCGGCGCAGCCGAACTATGGCTACACCTTC. Amino acids: CAGAAQPNYGYTF.

This clone was recorded a few times. The chain has TRBV10-3 and TRBJ1-1, with D tentatively TRBD1 (5 bases). CDR1 and CDR2 from the germline V gene are ENHRY and SYGVKD. The CDR3 contains 12 residues. V lost 5 bases and J 6 bases, leaving 10 bases between the germline ends. The CDR3 region has the DNA TGTGCCATCAGTTTAGACAGTGCTGAAGCTTTCTTT. Its protein is CAISLDSAEAFF.

The chain combines TRBV12-5 with TRBJ1-5; D perhaps matches TRBD1 (6 bases). The CDR3 totals 17 residues. The germline gives CDR1 LGHNT, CDR2 FRNRAP. V lost 0 bases, J lost 2 bases, and 14 bases lay in between. DNA for the CDR3: TGTGCTAGTGGTTTGGTAGTAGGGGGGAGAGGCAATCAGCCCCAGCATTTT. Amino acids: CASGLVVGGRGNQPQHF.

This chain links TRBV5-1 with TRBJ2-1; perhaps TRBD2 as D (6 bases). V was shortened by 1 base and J by 2 bases, with 10 bases between the two germline ends. The germline V gene encodes CDR1 SGHRS and CDR2 YFSETQ. This CDR3 spans 15 amino acids. The CDR3 protein is CASSLSGEPYNEQFF. The CDR3 DNA is TGCGCCAGCAGCTTGTCGGGGGAACCCTACAATGAGCAGTTCTTC.

The genes are TRBV7-9 and TRBJ2-1, with TRBD1 as a possible D gene (6 bases). CDR3 size: 14 residues. The germline V and J ends were trimmed by 5 bases and 6 bases, with 14 bases remaining between them. CDR1 and CDR2 (germline): SEHNR, FQNEAQ (reference sequence). The CDR3 DNA reads as TGTGCCAGCAGCGTTAGCCCCAGGGGCAATGAGCAGTTCTTC. Its protein is CASSVSPRGNEQFF.

This clone was picked up one time. The rearrangement links TRBV19 to TRBJ1-5, with D maybe TRBD1 (5 bases). The germline V and J ends were trimmed by 6 bases and 7 bases, with 13 bases remaining between them. Per germline, CDR1 LNHDA and CDR2 SQIVND (reference sequence). CDR3 length: 13 residues. In nucleotides, the CDR3 is TGTGCCAGTAGCGGGATCGGGGGGCAGCCCCAGCATTTT. This encodes CASSGIGGQPQHF.

This clone showed up just once. The genes are TRBV7-8 and TRBJ1-1; the D gene is possibly TRBD1 (6 bases). In germline, CDR1 is SGHVS, CDR2 FQNEAQ. V was pared by 0 bases and J by 2 bases, with 25 bases between. CDR3 size: 20 residues. The DNA for the CDR3 is TGTGCCAGCAGCTTAGCTCACGACTGGAATTTACAGGGTGACAACACTGAAGCTTTCTTT. It is translated as CASSLAHDWNLQGDNTEAFF.

A remark on this clone: A read error is likely, as this CDR3 ends without the conserved phenylalanine or tryptophan. It is unclear where the CDR3 begins or ends on the DNA, so no DNA is shown, and the CDR3 is as TCRdb lists it. V and J are TRBV20-1 and TRBJ1-2; the table's D call TRBD1 went unverified against the DNA. Germline CDR1 and CDR2: DFQATT and SNEGSKA (reference sequence). The CDR3 has 10 residues if both end residues are counted. CDR3 sequence: CSARGTGIGL.

This sequence joins TRBV11-2 and TRBJ2-7; 8 bases map to TRBD2. The V segment lost 4 bases and the J segment 3 bases; nucleotides outside the gene matches: 8. This CDR3 comprises 15 residues. CDR1 and CDR2 (germline): SGHAT, FQNNGV. The CDR3 sequence: CASSSPGSGGYEQYF. CDR3 nucleotides: TGTGCCAGCAGCTCCCCCGGCAGCGGGGGCTACGAGCAGTACTTC.

The genes are TRBV19 and TRBJ2-3, with TRBD2 identical over 14 bases. This CDR3 region has 18 residues. Germline assignment: CDR1 LNHDA and CDR2 SQIVND (reference sequence). Unmatched junction bases numbered 5, after V lost 1 base and J lost 2 bases. The CDR3 loop reads CASSIGLAGGDVTDTQYF. In nucleotides, the CDR3 is TGTGCCAGTAGTATAGGACTAGCGGGGGGGGACGTCACAGATACGCAGTATTTT. The whole variable domain, remainder taken from reference TRBV19 and TRBJ2-3, is DGGITQSPKYLFRKEGQNVTLSCEQNLNHDAMYWYRQDPGQGLRLIYYSQIVNDFQKGDIAEGYSVSREKKESFPLTVTSAQKNPTAFYLCASSIGLAGGDVTDTQYFGPGTRLTVL.

Notes on this clone: One end of the junction fails to match germline, which may point to a read error. The chain combines TRBV15 with TRBJ2-3, with D possibly called TRBD1 or TRBD2 (5 bases each). The CDR3 runs 14 residues. CDR1 and CDR2 from the germline V gene are LNHNV and YYDKDF (reference sequence). The CDR3 coding sequence is TGTGCCACGGAGCGGACGGGCGGCACAGGTACGCAGTATTTT. This translates into CATERTGGTGTQYF.

This clone was found a few times. V and J are TRBV30 and TRBJ1-5; the D is unclear. The CDR3 loop spans 12 amino acids. V dropped 0 bases and J dropped 6 bases, with 6 bases sitting between them. The V gene's germline CDR1 is GTSNPN and CDR2 SVGIG (reference sequence). This chain's CDR3 is CAWSVLGQPQHF. CDR3 coding DNA: TGTGCCTGGAGTGTACTTGGTCAGCCCCAGCATTTT.

The V call is TRBV7-2, the J call TRBJ2-7; D remains ambiguous. Germline CDR1 is SGHTA and CDR2 is FQGNSA. The CDR3 has 13 residues. Trimming stripped 1 base from V and 3 bases from J, with 7 bases between. In DNA form, the CDR3 reads TGTGCCAGCAGCTTAGTGGTAGGCTACGAGCAGTACTTC. Protein sequence: CASSLVVGYEQYF.

CDR3 region: CASSSFTSGGSDYYYNEQFF. CDR3 bases: TGTGCCAGCAGCTCCTTTACTAGCGGGGGATCAGACTACTACTACAATGAGCAGTTCTTC. The chain joins TRBV13 to TRBJ2-1; the match to TRBD2 covers 11 bases. Trimming took 4 bases from V and 3 from J; bases not matched to a gene: 17. The germline V gene encodes CDR1 PRHDT and CDR2 FYEKMQ (reference sequence). This CDR3 is 20 amino acids long.

This clone was recorded once. The rearrangement uses TRBV9 and TRBJ2-3; 10 bases match TRBD1. V was clipped by 4 bases and J by 3 bases; unmatched bases: 2. CDR3 size: 14 residues. The germline CDR1 and CDR2 sequences are SGDLS and YYNGEE. DNA for the CDR3: TGTGCCAGCAGCCCGGGACAGGGGACAGATACGCAGTATTTT. Translating gives CASSPGQGTDTQYF.

The genes are TRBV19 and TRBJ1-3; D is unclear. Germline V CDR1 and CDR2: LNHDA, SQIVND (reference sequence). This CDR3 is built from 14 residues. V lost 3 bases, J lost 1 base, and 7 bases lay in between. The CDR3 spells CASSITYSGNTIYF. The CDR3 nucleotides read TGTGCCAGTAGTATTACATATTCTGGAAACACCATATATTTT.

The rearrangement uses TRBV5-4 and TRBJ1-2, with a weak D call TRBD1 (6 bases). CDR3 length equals 13 residues. The V end lost 4 bases, the J end lost 4 bases, and 11 bases lay between the germline ends. CDR1 is SGHNT and CDR2 is YYREEE in the germline V gene (reference sequence). DNA of the CDR3: TGTGCCAGCAGCACGACCAGGGGCTATGGCTACACCTTC. It is translated as CASSTTRGYGYTF.

This clone was seen a handful of times. The chain joins TRBV21-1 to TRBJ1-1. TRBV21-1 is a listed pseudogene. This CDR3 has 16 amino acids. Here the CDR3 reads CASSSGGHRGNTEAFF. The CDR3, as DNA: TGTGCCAGCAGCTCGGGAGGACACAGGGGGAACACTGAAGCTTTCTTT.

The chain couples TRBV19 to TRBJ1-1; the match to TRBD1 covers 8 bases. The CDR3 length is 14 residues. Unmatched junction bases numbered 7, after V lost 10 bases and J lost 0 bases. Germline V gene data show CDR1 as LNHDA and CDR2 as SQIVND (reference sequence). The CDR3 protein is CATRRTGMNTEAFF. The CDR3 DNA sequence: TGTGCCACTAGACGGACAGGGATGAACACTGAAGCTTTCTTT.

This clone has only a few counts. The rearrangement uses TRBV7-9 and TRBJ1-6; D unresolved. Germline lookup yields CDR1 SEHNR and CDR2 FQNEAQ (reference sequence). The V end was cut by 8 bases, the J end by 9 bases, with 17 bases between. The CDR3 is 14 amino acids. The CDR3: CASGSGGLGSPLHF. CDR3 bases: TGTGCCAGCGGTAGTGGAGGGCTCGGTTCACCCCTCCACTTT. The variable domain in full, completed from reference TRBV7-9 and TRBJ1-6, reads DTGVSQNPRHKITKRGQNVTFRCDPISEHNRLYWYRQTLGQGPEFLTYFQNEAQLEKSRLLSDRFSAERPKGSFSTLEIQRTEQGDSAMYLCASGSGGLGSPLHFGNGTRLTVT.

This sequence joins TRBV5-4 and TRBJ1-1; maybe TRBD1 (5 bases). The CDR3 extends over 18 amino acids. V lost 4 bases to trimming and J lost 1 base, with 23 bases between them. Per the germline V gene, CDR1 is SGHNT and CDR2 is YYREEE (reference sequence). This chain's CDR3 is CASSHDNTPVGGNTEAFF. CDR3 nucleotide sequence: TGTGCCAGCAGCCATGACAATACCCCCGTGGGGGGGAACACTGAAGCTTTCTTT.

The chain has TRBV27 and TRBJ1-6, with D possibly being TRBD1 (5 bases). In germline, CDR1 is MNHEY, CDR2 SMNVEV (reference sequence). V dropped 5 bases and J dropped 9 bases, with 23 bases sitting between them. The CDR3 runs to 17 residues. CDR3 sequence reads: CASSTMVGGSIGSPLHF. DNA of the CDR3: TGTGCCAGCAGTACTATGGTGGGGGGTTCTATAGGTTCACCCCTCCACTTT.

The chain combines TRBV3-1 (or the pseudogene TRBV3-2) with TRBJ1-1; perhaps TRBD1 as D (5 bases). From germline, CDR1 is LGHDT and CDR2 YNNKEL (reference sequence). The CDR3 runs 14 residues. V was cut by 9 bases and J by 7 bases, with 21 bases left in between. The CDR3 protein is CASSPYGQGYEAFF. The CDR3 DNA sequence: TGTGCCAGTTCACCTTATGGGCAGGGATATGAAGCTTTCTTT.

The chain is built from TRBV28 and TRBJ1-1; D gene uncertain. The CDR3 has 14 amino acids. Germline loops: CDR1 MDHEN, CDR2 SYDVKM. Trimming left V 2 bases short and J 1 base short, with 8 bases between. The CDR3 reads CASSLGRRNTEAFF. The CDR3 DNA reads TGTGCCAGCAGTTTAGGGAGAAGGAACACTGAAGCTTTCTTT.

The genes are TRBV27 and TRBJ2-3; 7 bases map to TRBD2. Germline V gene data show CDR1 as MNHEY and CDR2 as SMNVEV (reference sequence). V lost 1 base, J lost 4 bases, and 8 bases stayed unmatched. The CDR3 runs 16 residues. The CDR3 nucleotides are TGTGCCAGCAGTTTATTTGGGGTAGCGGGCCCAGATACGCAGTATTTT. Its protein is CASSLFGVAGPDTQYF.

The chain is built from TRBV5-4 and TRBJ2-1; 8 bases are a match to TRBD2. J gave up 0 bases and V 3 bases, and 2 bases lay outside the gene matches. Germline CDR1 SGHNT, CDR2 YYREEE (reference sequence). The length of the CDR3 is 15 residues. The CDR3 nucleotides are TGTGCCAGCAGCTCCGGGGGGGGCTCCTACAATGAGCAGTTCTTC. Residues: CASSSGGGSYNEQFF.

The chain links TRBV6-2 or TRBV6-3 to TRBJ2-3; D ambiguous. Germline-derived CDR1 and CDR2 are MNHEY and SVGEGT. Trimming left V 4 bases short and J 2 bases short, with 16 bases between. The CDR3 is 16 residues long. The CDR3 sequence is CASSSTRRSFTDTQYF. The CDR3 DNA reads TGTGCCAGCAGTTCCACCCGGCGGTCCTTCACAGATACGCAGTATTTT.

The rearrangement joins TRBV6-5 to TRBJ2-1; D gene uncertain. CDR1 MNHEY and CDR2 SVGAGI come from the germline V gene. The V end was cut by 8 bases, the J end by 1 base, with 9 bases between. This CDR3 region has 13 residues. CDR3 in amino acids: CASGEVSYNEQFF. The CDR3 nucleotides read TGTGCCAGCGGAGAGGTATCCTACAATGAGCAGTTCTTC.

The chain is built from TRBV27 and TRBJ1-1; no clear D. The CDR3 loop spans 14 amino acids. Trimming pared 3 bases from V and 1 base from J, leaving 9 bases between. Germline V gene data show CDR1 as MNHEY and CDR2 as SMNVEV (reference sequence). The CDR3 spells CASSLLGANTEAFF. Written as DNA, the CDR3 is TGTGCCAGCAGTTTGTTGGGTGCGAACACTGAAGCTTTCTTT.

The chain uses TRBV28 and TRBJ2-1, with D tentatively TRBD1 or TRBD2 (6 bases each). Trimming pared 4 bases from V and 7 bases from J, leaving 20 bases between. The germline V gene has CDR1 MDHEN and CDR2 SYDVKM. This CDR3 spans 16 amino acids. Written as DNA, the CDR3 is TGTGCCAGCAGTTCGGTGGGGGGCCGAATTGCGAATGAGCAGTTCTTC. Residues: CASSSVGGRIANEQFF.